This TCR beta chain was identified during a study of blood T cell repertoires in COVID-19. Study in general: The United States, Italy and Spain were the sources of the acute and convalescent COVID-19 samples. Sources were T cells, B-cell-depleted T cells, or PBMCs; the material itself was cDNA or gDNA.

While infection was still active, Seattle patients were enrolled and then followed longitudinally. Method: immunoSEQ multiplex PCR; TCRdb's copy keeps in-frame clones and lacks some. The table has roughly 250,000 clones, approximately 92% seen once; the top ten hold under 3%. V lost 6 bases to trimming and J lost 7 bases, with 17 bases between them. This CDR3 spans 14 amino acids. Per germline, CDR1 KGHDR and CDR2 SFDVKD. The sequencing input was peripheral blood. The receptor was derived from a person between 18 and 35 years old with COVID-19, enrolled during active disease. This rearrangement joins TRBV24-1 to TRBJ2-5, with a weak D call TRBD2 (6 bases). For the CDR3, the DNA is TGTGCCACCAGTATTCCTGGGACTCCCGGGACCCAGTACTTC. Its protein is CATSIPGTPGTQYF.